This T cell receptor (beta chain) came from a study of shared clonotypes between healthy human individuals. Produced via immunoSEQ multiplex PCR; TCRdb's table is partial and in-frame only. Among fewer than 1 million clones listed, 95% to 97% were seen once. Naive CD8 cells lacked CD45RO, underwent positive selection for CCR7 and left out terminally differentiated effector memory CD45RA+ cells. The CDR3 loop spans 13 amino acids. Germline-derived CDR1 and CDR2 are MGHRA and YSYEKL. V was trimmed by 2 bases and J by 4 bases, leaving 8 bases between them. The sample taken for sequencing was naive CD8+ T cells sorted from blood. The J gene is TRBJ2-5, the V gene TRBV4-1; D may be TRBD1 (6 bases). The TCR was taken from a man aged 25-45 years in good health. The CDR3 protein is CASSQWDTETQYF. DNA of the CDR3: TGCGCCAGCAGCCAATGGGACACAGAGACCCAGTACTTC.